This T cell receptor beta chain was profiled in a study of CD8 T cells in ankylosing spondylitis. Whole-study results and caveats: Seemingly characteristic of ankylosing spondylitis blood was a TCR beta motif consisting of roughly 8 highly homologous variants.

The authors made TCR beta libraries by quantitative 5'-RACE with molecular barcodes. TCRdb recomputed calls from the 5' RACE reads with MiXCR, one row per CDR3 protein. Here the sample spans tens of thousands of distinct CDR3 sequences, 6.2% being singletons. The CDR3 totals 15 residues. J was trimmed by 5 bases and V by 6 bases; bases with no gene match: 7. Germline CDR1 SNHLY, CDR2 FYNNEI. For this clonotype: No antigen is known for it.

This sequence was found in a male donor with ankylosing spondylitis. The source material was synovial fluid, either unsorted or a sorted T cell fraction (not recorded which). The chain couples TRBV2 to TRBJ2-2; 9 bases agree with TRBD1. CDR3 in DNA: TGTGCCAGCAGCGGACAGGGGAAGGATACCGGGGAGCTGTTTTTT. This codes for CASSGQGKDTGELFF.